This TCR beta chain originates from a study of monozygotic twins with inflammatory bowel disease (dated by TCRdb to between 2018 and 2021). With respect to the entire study: The complete study included about 28 monozygotic twin pairs: 19 IBD-discordant Danish pairs and nine German pairs, of which four were IBD-concordant and five were IBD-discordant. Within discordant pairs, disease-associated traits were sought mainly by comparing IBD patients with their genetically identical healthy co-twins. Each individual had, on average, about 151 000 unique TCRalpha sequences and 181 000 unique TCRbeta sequences available for analysis.

Concerning this clonotype itself: Its binding antigen is unknown.

The CDR3 numbers 15 residues from cysteine through phenylalanine. No DNA is given. CDR1 and CDR2 were assigned from the germline V gene as SGHVS and FQNEAQ. From each donor, a roughly 2.3 ml peripheral blood sample was collected into PAXgene tubes and stored at -80 degrees C. Total RNA was isolated from whole blood with the PAXgene blood miRNA kit on an automated QIAcube, without T cell sorting. Peripheral blood from monozygotic twin pairs concordant or discordant for inflammatory bowel disease was subjected to deep TCRalpha and TCRbeta repertoire profiling with unique molecular barcoding. For every twin pair, smoking habits were documented, and each individual was categorised as a current, former or never smoker. The full study reports these points: IBD patients had lower TCRbeta repertoire diversity, measured by the inverse Simpson index, than their healthy co-twins. Repertoire similarity did not differ between concordant and discordant twins, which could be due to limited statistical power. Different T cell subtypes could not be distinguished in the analysis. The results gave no support for a single strong signal or clonotype linked to IBD. IBD patients shared fewer clonotypes with other individuals than healthy twins did, most markedly in patients showing signs of disease activity. Differing immunosuppressive treatments among patients may have added background noise and inter-individual variability to the repertoires.

Libraries were made using 5' RACE. For each TCR library, 3,000 to 3,500 ng of total RNA was used. For each sample, cDNA synthesis with SMARTScribe reverse transcriptase was split into eight separate reactions. During cDNA synthesis, template switching was used to introduce unique molecular identifiers that contained a 6-nucleotide sample barcode. TCRalpha and TCRbeta cDNA was amplified by two nested PCRs of roughly 16 and 10 cycles, with bead purification after each PCR. Before amplification, the cDNA was both treated with uracil DNA-glycosylase and purified with the QIAquick PCR purification kit. The second PCR was the step at which Illumina TruSeq-compatible adapters and sample-specific barcodes were added. TapeStation and Qubit were used to check library quality and concentration, and around 5.3 ng of each library was pooled. Sequencing of pooled libraries was carried out on an Illumina HiSeq2500 single-index Rapid Run using 2 x 100 bp reads and custom sequencing primers. From the authors' description of their analysis: MiGEC version 1.2.6 was used for UMI-based consensus assembly, which corrected PCR and sequencing errors. V(D)J alignment, clonotype assembly and CDR3 extraction were performed with MiXCR version 2.1.1. To normalise gene usage, clonotype sharing and MAIT/NKT TCR abundance, the analysis used the top 1000, 10 000 and 20 000 clonotypes per sample. Diversity was computed as the inverse Simpson index with the vegan R package after downsampling to 27 000 UMIs. Paired Mann-Whitney U tests were applied to discordant twin pairs, and Benjamini-Hochberg correction was used for multiple testing. After the reads were reprocessed by TCRdb, one entry was made per CDR3 protein sequence, with no DNA. Here the V and J calls rest on TCRdb's processing, not on the authors' analysis. This specimen's table enumerates over 150,000 distinct CDR3 sequences. The ten largest account for 2.4% of the sample.

The receptor's source is a human donor with ulcerative colitis or Crohn's disease, or a healthy co-twin of an affected twin (not recorded which). Recombination linked TRBV7-8 to TRBJ2-6. Sequenced: blood. The CDR3: CASSLGHSGANVLTF.